Below are 27 T cell receptor beta chains sequenced from a single sample in a study of T cells in localized non-small cell lung cancer (dated by TCRdb to the early 2020s). Receptor libraries were prepared by the immunoSEQ multiplex PCR assay. Entries here come from immuneACCESS through TCRdb and include only in-frame sequences with V and J called. Some clones fail to appear in such tables; in the studies checked, an unresolved V gene covers under half of the shortfall, and the cause of the remainder is unknown. The sample contains around 50,000 clones, about 85% of them found a single time. Together, the top ten hold 2.5% of the sample. Specimen: PBMCs, collected before any cancer treatment. All receptors derive from a man between 40 and 75 years old with stage II lung adenocarcinoma.

V and J are TRBV6-1 and TRBJ2-4; possible D gene TRBD1, 6 bases. CDR3 length equals 15 residues. Germline V gives CDR1 MNHNS, CDR2 SASEGT. Trimming shortened V by 7 bases and J by 3 bases, and 16 bases separated the two germline ends. CDR3: CASMPQGLGKNIQYF. The CDR3 coding sequence is TGTGCCAGCATGCCACAGGGTCTGGGCAAAAACATTCAGTACTTC.

A single count supports this clone. The DNA for the CDR3 is TGCGCCAGCAGCCCACTAGTCACCGGGGAGCTGTTTTTT. Translated, it gives CASSPLVTGELFF. V gene TRBV5-1 combines with J gene TRBJ2-2, with D possibly TRBD2 on 5 matching bases. The CDR3 contains 13 residues. Germline V CDR1 and CDR2: SGHRS, YFSETQ. V was pared by 4 bases and J by 4 bases, with 8 bases between.

The rearrangement uses TRBV27 and TRBJ1-1, with no clear D. CDR1 is MNHEY, CDR2 SMNVEV, per germline (reference sequence). The V gene lost 3 bases and the J gene lost 8 bases, with 19 bases spanning the gap. This CDR3 is 15 amino acids long. The CDR3 region has the DNA TGTGCCAGCAGTTTGGCCAGTGGGGTTCCCACCGAAGCTTTCTTT. This codes for CASSLASGVPTEAFF.

The chain employs TRBV30 and TRBJ2-4; D is unclear. CDR1 and CDR2 from the germline V gene are GTSNPN and SVGIG (reference sequence). Trimming took 0 bases from V and 7 from J, leaving 4 bases between them. The CDR3 sequence is 11 residues long. The CDR3 sequence is CAWSVRNIQYF. CDR3 sequence (DNA): TGTGCCTGGAGTGTACGGAACATTCAGTACTTC.

The rearrangement links TRBV29-1 to TRBJ1-2; 7 bases align to TRBD1. Trimming removed 8 bases from V and 3 bases from J; junction bases left unmatched: 12. The CDR3 has 14 residues. Germline CDR1 is SQVTM and CDR2 is ANQGSEA. In DNA form, the CDR3 reads TGCAGCACCCGCCGACAGGGCGGTTACTATGGCTACACCTTC. Its protein product is CSTRRQGGYYGYTF.

This chain joins TRBV7-8 and TRBJ1-1; D ambiguous. CDR1 is SGHVS, CDR2 FQNEAQ, per germline. CDR3 length: 12 amino acids. V was shortened by 5 bases and J by 4 bases, with 8 bases between the two germline ends. CDR3 coding DNA: TGTGCCAGCAGCCCCCCCGCCACTGAAGCTTTCTTT. This encodes CASSPPATEAFF.

The chain is built from TRBV30 and TRBJ1-1, with 7 nucleotides matching TRBD1. J gave up 8 bases and V 0 bases, and 12 bases lay outside the gene matches. The CDR3 contains 15 residues. Per the germline V gene, CDR1 is GTSNPN and CDR2 is SVGIG (reference sequence). DNA of the CDR3: TGTGCCTGGAGTGTACGGCCAGGGGGGGGGAAAGAAGCTTTCTTT. Protein sequence: CAWSVRPGGGKEAFF.

The chain combines TRBV7-2 with TRBJ2-1, with 7 bases identical to TRBD1. Germline V lookup: CDR1 SGHTA, CDR2 FQGNSA. V lost 3 bases, J lost 8 bases, and 4 bases stayed unmatched. This CDR3 has 13 amino acids. DNA of the CDR3: TGTGCCAGCAGCTTTAATCAGGGGGATGAGCAGTTCTTC. This sequence encodes CASSFNQGDEQFF.

This clone came up once. The chain links TRBV14 to TRBJ2-7; 9 nucleotides match TRBD1. Germline V gene lookup returns CDR1 SGHDN and CDR2 FVKESK. Trimming removed 8 bases from V and 4 bases from J; junction bases left unmatched: 12. The CDR3 length is 15 residues. The CDR3 loop reads CASENRDRVRYEQYF. CDR3 DNA: TGTGCCAGCGAGAACCGGGACAGGGTGAGGTACGAGCAGTACTTC. The full variable domain, in which reference TRBV14 and TRBJ2-7 provide the parts outside the CDR3, is EAGVTQFPSHSVIEKGQTVTLRCDPISGHDNLYWYRRVMGKEIKFLLHFVKESKQDESGMPNNRFLAERTGGTYSTLKVQPAELEDSGVYFCASENRDRVRYEQYFGPGTRLTVT.

The chain has TRBV10-3 and TRBJ2-1; 14 bases match TRBD2. This CDR3 spans 17 amino acids. The V gene's germline CDR1 is ENHRY and CDR2 SYGVKD. Trimming removed 9 bases from V and 1 base from J; junction bases left unmatched: 8. The CDR3 spells CAMATSGGARSYNEQFF. CDR3 nucleotide sequence: TGTGCCATGGCGACTAGCGGGGGGGCCCGTTCCTACAATGAGCAGTTCTTC.

V is TRBV6-5 and J is TRBJ2-7; 13 bases map to TRBD2. This CDR3 has 15 amino acids. With V trimmed by 5 bases and J by 5 bases, 6 bases remained unmatched. Germline loops: CDR1 MNHEY, CDR2 SVGAGI. The CDR3 sequence: CASSPQGLAGNEQYV. The CDR3 DNA reads TGTGCCAGCAGTCCCCAGGGACTAGCGGGGAACGAGCAGTACGTC.

V is TRBV30 and J is TRBJ1-2, with D uncertain. V was clipped by 6 bases and J by 0 bases, with 14 bases between them. This CDR3 region has 14 residues. Germline CDR1 GTSNPN, CDR2 SVGIG (reference sequence). The CDR3 DNA follows: TGTGCCTGCCAGTCAGTGGAAGCTAACTATGGCTACACCTTC. As protein: CACQSVEANYGYTF.

The rearrangement uses TRBV5-4 and TRBJ2-1; D uncertain. The CDR3 extends over 17 amino acids. CDR1 SGHNT and CDR2 YYREEE come from the germline V gene (reference sequence). Trimming left V 3 bases short and J 3 bases short, with 19 bases between. The CDR3 DNA reads as TGTGCCAGCAGCTGGATTAACGGACCCCCGGGCTACAATGAGCAGTTCTTC. Protein: CASSWINGPPGYNEQFF.

In this sample, this clone turned up a few times. The rearrangement uses TRBV28 and TRBJ1-3; 7 nucleotides agree with TRBD1. The CDR3 totals 15 residues. V lost 6 bases, J lost 2 bases, and 7 bases stayed unmatched. Germline V lookup: CDR1 MDHEN, CDR2 SYDVKM. In nucleotides, the CDR3 is TGTGCCAGCAGGGGCGACAGGGTCCCTGGAAACACCATATATTTT. Protein: CASRGDRVPGNTIYF. The variable domain in full, completed from reference TRBV28 and TRBJ1-3, reads DVKVTQSSRYLVKRTGEKVFLECVQDMDHENMFWYRQDPGLGLRLIYFSYDVKMKEKGDIPEGYSVSREKKERFSLILESASTNQTSMYLCASRGDRVPGNTIYFGEGSWLTVV.

CDR3 region: CASSHRGRITDQPQHF. CDR3 sequence (DNA): TGTGCCAGCAGCCACAGGGGCCGCATCACCGATCAGCCCCAGCATTTT. V is TRBV5-6 and J is TRBJ1-5; TRBD1 aligns across 7 bases. Germline V gene lookup returns CDR1 SGHDT and CDR2 YYEEEE. CDR3 length equals 16 residues. After removal of 4 bases from V and 5 bases from J, the junction contained 12 bases not matched to a gene.

The rearrangement joins TRBV7-8 to TRBJ2-7; no firm D call. Germline CDR1 SGHVS, CDR2 FQNEAQ. The germline V and J ends were trimmed by 1 base and 2 bases, with 12 bases remaining between them. There are 15 residues in the CDR3. In DNA, the CDR3 is TGTGCCAGCAGCTTAGGCCCAACAGAAGCCTACGAGCAGTACGTC. Protein: CASSLGPTEAYEQYV.

The chain links TRBV4-1 to TRBJ2-3; 14 bases are a match to TRBD2. V shed 1 base, J shed 3 bases, and the junction held 9 bases outside the gene matches. Germline assignment: CDR1 MGHRA and CDR2 YSYEKL. This CDR3 is built from 19 residues. The CDR3 nucleotides read TGCGCCAGCAGCCAAGTCGGACTAGCGGGGGGTAAACGTACAGATACGCAGTATTTT. It encodes CASSQVGLAGGKRTDTQYF.

The chain links TRBV5-1 to TRBJ2-2, with D unresolved. V lost 0 bases and J 3 bases, leaving 6 bases between the germline ends. CDR1 is SGHRS, CDR2 YFSETQ, per germline. The CDR3 has 14 amino acids. CDR3 in DNA: TGCGCCAGCAGCTTGGGGCAGGACACCGGGGAGCTGTTTTTT. It codes for CASSLGQDTGELFF.

This chain's CDR3 is CASRDGFYSYEQYV. In DNA, the CDR3 is TGTGCCAGCAGGGACGGATTTTACTCCTACGAGCAGTACGTC. V usage is TRBV6-1 and J usage is TRBJ2-7; D not certain. Trimming cost V 6 bases and J 0 bases, with 12 bases left between them. CDR1 and CDR2 from the germline V gene are MNHNS and SASEGT. The CDR3 contains 14 residues.

This clone showed up just once. The V call is TRBV6-1, the J call TRBJ1-6; no clear D gene. This CDR3 contains 13 residues. V lost 5 bases, J lost 13 bases, and 15 bases lay in between. The germline V gene encodes CDR1 MNHNS and CDR2 SASEGT. The DNA of the CDR3 is TGTGCCAGCAGTATTACATCGGAGGTTCCCCTCCACTTT. Translation gives CASSITSEVPLHF.

This clone has just one count. The chain is built from TRBV5-1 and TRBJ2-2; no definite D call. Germline CDR1 SGHRS, CDR2 YFSETQ. Trimming took 1 base from V and 7 from J, leaving 5 bases between them. This CDR3 comprises 12 residues. CDR3 DNA sequence: TGCGCCAGCAGCTTGATGGGCGGGGAGCTGTTTTTT. This gives the protein CASSLMGGELFF. The full variable domain, with the rest looked up from reference TRBV5-1 and TRBJ2-2, is KAGVTQTPRYLIKTRGQQVTLSCSPISGHRSVSWYQQTPGQGLQFLFEYFSETQRNKGNFPGRFSGRQFSNSRSEMNVSTLELGDSALYLCASSLMGGELFFGEGSRLTVL.

The chain recombines TRBV5-1 with TRBJ2-2; D is uncertain. V dropped 0 bases and J dropped 7 bases, with 13 bases sitting between them. This CDR3 spans 15 amino acids. Germline assignment: CDR1 SGHRS and CDR2 YFSETQ. The CDR3 region has the DNA TGCGCCAGCAGCTTGGCCGGGCTAGGTGGCGGGGAGCTGTTTTTT. Translated: CASSLAGLGGGELFF.

CDR3 sequence: CAYGGDSGANVLTF. Written as DNA, the CDR3 is TGTGCCTACGGTGGAGACTCTGGGGCCAACGTCCTGACTTTC. The chain employs TRBV5-4 and TRBJ2-6; the D is unclear. The V and J ends lost 10 bases and 0 bases respectively, with 11 bases between them. CDR3 size: 14 residues. Germline V lookup: CDR1 SGHNT, CDR2 YYREEE (reference sequence).

In this sample, this clone turned up once. The chain employs TRBV7-3 and TRBJ2-3, with 7 positions matching TRBD2. The CDR3 has 14 residues. The germline CDR1 and CDR2 sequences are SGHTA and FQGTGA. Unmatched junction bases numbered 5, after V lost 4 bases and J lost 4 bases. The CDR3 sequence is CASSYQRGADTQYF. CDR3 in DNA: TGTGCCAGCAGCTACCAGCGGGGAGCAGATACGCAGTATTTT.

This chain links TRBV7-3 with TRBJ1-2, with D uncertain. Germline V CDR1 and CDR2: SGHTA, FQGTGA. The V end was cut by 4 bases, the J end by 7 bases, with 19 bases between. This CDR3 has 15 residues. CDR3 nucleotide sequence: TGTGCCAGCAGCTCGTCCTCAGGCGATAGAGGTGGCTACACCTTC. It yields the protein CASSSSSGDRGGYTF.

The gene calls are TRBV5-1 and TRBJ2-5; TRBD2 matches 7 bases. CDR1 is SGHRS, CDR2 YFSETQ, per germline. The CDR3 extends over 15 amino acids. Trimming at V came to 1 base and at J to 3 bases, leaving 6 bases not matched to a gene. CDR3 region: CASSLSGGGKETQYF. In nucleotides, the CDR3 is TGCGCCAGCAGCTTGTCCGGCGGGGGTAAAGAGACCCAGTACTTC. Variable domain in full (rest from reference TRBV5-1 and TRBJ2-5): KAGVTQTPRYLIKTRGQQVTLSCSPISGHRSVSWYQQTPGQGLQFLFEYFSETQRNKGNFPGRFSGRQFSNSRSEMNVSTLELGDSALYLCASSLSGGGKETQYFGPGTRLLVL.

The rearrangement joins TRBV6-5 to TRBJ2-2, with D possibly matching TRBD2 (6 bases). CDR1 MNHEY and CDR2 SVGAGI come from the germline V gene. The V end lost 6 bases, the J end lost 6 bases, and 8 bases lay between the germline ends. The CDR3 contains 12 residues. Here the CDR3 reads CASSREAGELFF. CDR3 coding DNA: TGTGCCAGCAGCAGGGAGGCCGGGGAGCTGTTTTTT.